The 27 T cell receptor beta chains below all came from one sample that was sequenced in a study of regulatory T cells in long-lasting Graves disease. Building the TCR beta libraries relied on iRepertoire HTBI primers, and CDR3 regions underwent Arm-PCR. TCRdb re-analysed the multiplex PCR reads in MiXCR, keeping a single row per CDR3 protein. In the table there are roughly 430,000 distinct CDR3 sequences, 21% of which are singletons. The sample's time point: persistent/refractory GD, antithyroid drugs over 5 years with positive TRAb. Isolated PBMC RNA provided the starting material for the TCR library. Here the sequenced sample was peripheral blood mononuclear cells (PBMCs), taken when the disease was refractory, from a patient treated with antithyroid drugs. All receptors derive from a female donor with Graves disease.

This clonotype was seen at least ten times. The chain links TRBV18 to TRBJ2-7; no reliable D call. The V gene lost 5 bases and the J gene lost 5 bases, with 7 bases spanning the gap. This CDR3 has 11 amino acids. Germline V lookup: CDR1 KGHSH, CDR2 LQKENI. As DNA, the CDR3 is TGTGCCAGCTCAGATGGGAACGAGCAGTACTTC. It codes for CASSDGNEQYF.

This clonotype was seen a few times. V is TRBV4-1 and J is TRBJ2-4; TRBD2 aligns across 11 bases. Losses at the gene ends were 2 bases for V and 5 bases for J; bases not matched to a gene: 20. From germline, CDR1 is MGHRA and CDR2 YSYEKL. There are 21 residues in the CDR3. Here the CDR3 reads CASSQLVAGGPSRRSENIQYF. In DNA form, the CDR3 reads TGCGCCAGCAGCCAACTCGTAGCGGGAGGGCCAAGTCGGAGGTCCGAAAACATTCAGTACTTC.

The chain joins TRBV7-2 to TRBJ1-5; D might be TRBD1 (5 bases). The CDR3 totals 15 residues. The V gene's germline CDR1 is SGHTA and CDR2 FQGNSA. Trimming took off 5 bases at V and 7 bases at J, with 18 bases between the two ends. The chain's CDR3 is CASSPRVGQSQPQHF. The CDR3 DNA follows: TGTGCCAGCAGCCCCAGGGTAGGGCAATCGCAGCCCCAGCATTTT. Supplemented by reference TRBV7-2 and TRBJ1-5, the full variable domain reads GAGVSQSPSNKVTEKGKDVELRCDPISGHTALYWYRQSLGQGLEFLIYFQGNSAPDKSGLPSDRFSAERTGGSVSTLTIQRTQQEDSAVYLCASSPRVGQSQPQHFGDGTRLSIL.

This rearrangement joins TRBV29-1 to TRBJ2-1; D tentatively reads TRBD1 or TRBD2 (5 bases each). Germline-derived CDR1 and CDR2 are SQVTM and ANQGSEA. This CDR3 is 13 amino acids long. Trimming shortened V by 7 bases and J by 10 bases, and 20 bases separated the two germline ends. The CDR3 region is CSAKLGTGTEQFF. CDR3 DNA sequence: TGCAGCGCCAAACTTGGGACGGGGACCGAGCAGTTCTTC.

The rearrangement joins TRBV28 to TRBJ2-3, with D possibly being TRBD2 (5 bases). The CDR3 length is 17 residues. The germline V and J ends were trimmed by 3 bases and 3 bases, with 19 bases remaining between them. In germline, CDR1 is MDHEN, CDR2 SYDVKM. CDR3 DNA: TGTGCCAGCAGTTTTATCTTCCGGGGAGTTCGAACAGATACGCAGTATTTT. It specifies CASSFIFRGVRTDTQYF.

In its sample, this clonotype was seen a few times. This sequence joins TRBV6-1 and TRBJ2-5; 7 bases align to TRBD2. There are 14 residues in the CDR3. The germline CDR1 and CDR2 sequences are MNHNS and SASEGT. The V segment lost 7 bases and the J segment 0 bases; nucleotides outside the gene matches: 5. CDR3 coding DNA: TGTGCCAGCACGACTAGCATAGACCAAGAGACCCAGTACTTC. This encodes CASTTSIDQETQYF.

This clonotype showed up just a few times. The chain employs TRBV10-3 and TRBJ1-1; D call uncertain. CDR3 length: 15 amino acids. CDR1 is ENHRY, CDR2 SYGVKD, per germline. V was cut by 0 bases and J by 1 base, with 9 bases left in between. The DNA for the CDR3 is TGTGCCATCAGTGAGTCAATGAGTGAGAACACTGAAGCTTTCTTT. This encodes CAISESMSENTEAFF.

Ten or more counts support this clonotype. The genes are TRBV27 and TRBJ2-5; the D is unclear. The V end was cut by 4 bases, the J end by 9 bases, with 12 bases between. This CDR3 has 12 residues. Germline V gene data show CDR1 as MNHEY and CDR2 as SMNVEV (reference sequence). CDR3 coding DNA: TGTGCCAGCAGTTCCGGACCGTTGGCCCAGTACTTC. Translating gives CASSSGPLAQYF.

The chain joins TRBV28 to TRBJ2-7, with 8 positions matching TRBD1. V trimming: 11 bases; J trimming: 3 bases; junction bases outside the gene matches: 9. The CDR3 covers 13 residues. Germline V gene lookup returns CDR1 MDHEN and CDR2 SYDVKM. The DNA of the CDR3 is TGTGCCTCGTTGGAACAGGGGGACTACGAGCAGTACTTC. It specifies CASLEQGDYEQYF.

The rearrangement links TRBV28 to TRBJ1-2; 9 nucleotides line up with TRBD1. The germline CDR1 and CDR2 sequences are MDHEN and SYDVKM. This CDR3 contains 15 residues. The V gene end was trimmed by 4 bases and the J gene end by 7 bases; junction bases not matched to a gene: 10. The CDR3 DNA reads as TGTGCCAGCAGTTCCTCCGGGACAGGGAGGCTTGGCTACACCTTC. Translated, it gives CASSSSGTGRLGYTF.

This clonotype was found many times. The V gene is TRBV12-3 or TRBV12-4, the J gene TRBJ2-2, with D unresolved. CDR3 size: 15 residues. V dropped 9 bases and J dropped 0 bases, with 14 bases sitting between them. The CDR3 reads CASSGRKTNTGELFF. CDR3 nucleotide sequence: TGTGCCAGTTCCGGCCGGAAAACGAACACCGGGGAGCTGTTTTTT.

In the case of this clonotype: One end of the junction varies from germline; a read error may be responsible. The chain recombines TRBV27 with TRBJ1-2; possibly TRBD1 for D (6 bases). This CDR3 is built from 12 residues. From germline, CDR1 is MNHEY and CDR2 SMNVEV (reference sequence). The CDR3 region is CASSPLVGGCTF. The CDR3 DNA is TGTGCCAGCAGTCCCCTCGTCGGGGGCTGCACCTTC.

In its sample, this clonotype was seen many times. The chain joins TRBV7-8 to TRBJ2-5, with 9 bases matching TRBD2. CDR3 size: 15 residues. The junction had 11 bases not matched to a gene; V was cut back by 5 bases and J by 7 bases. Germline loops: CDR1 SGHVS, CDR2 FQNEAQ. CDR3 amino acids: CASSPGTSTVGTQYF. DNA of the CDR3: TGTGCCAGCAGCCCCGGGACTAGCACCGTGGGGACCCAGTACTTC.

CDR3 sequence reads: CASSRRGLSYEQYF. CDR3 coding DNA: TGTGCCAGCAGCCGCCGTGGTCTTTCCTACGAGCAGTACTTC. The chain employs TRBV13 and TRBJ2-7; no reliable D call. V was cut by 5 bases and J by 1 base, with 12 bases left in between. This CDR3 contains 14 residues. CDR1 is PRHDT and CDR2 is FYEKMQ in the germline V gene (reference sequence).

The V and J genes are TRBV20-1 and TRBJ2-3; 10 nucleotides agree with TRBD1. After removal of 5 bases from V and 3 bases from J, the junction contained 5 bases not matched to a gene. Germline V gene sequence: CDR1 DFQATT, CDR2 SNEGSKA (reference sequence). This CDR3 contains 14 residues. The DNA for the CDR3 is TGCAGTGCTGACGGGACAGGGGTTACAGATACGCAGTATTTT. Amino acids: CSADGTGVTDTQYF.

This clonotype occurred a few times. The J gene is TRBJ1-4, the V gene TRBV29-1; TRBD1 is a possible D gene (5 bases). Per the germline V gene, CDR1 is SQVTM and CDR2 is ANQGSEA. The CDR3 is 14 amino acids. V lost 1 base, J lost 7 bases, and 13 bases lay in between. The chain's CDR3 is CSVEVWGVGEKLFF. The CDR3 DNA sequence: TGCAGCGTTGAAGTATGGGGGGTCGGTGAAAAACTGTTTTTT.

This clonotype has a single count. The chain employs TRBV18 and TRBJ2-2, with 7 bases fitting TRBD1. With 6 bases clipped from V and 1 base from J, the junction kept 11 bases outside the gene matches. Germline lookup yields CDR1 KGHSH and CDR2 LQKENI. This CDR3 comprises 17 residues. CDR3 in DNA: TGTGCCAGCTCCCTCGGGACAGCTAGTCGGAACACCGGGGAGCTGTTTTTT. The encoded protein is CASSLGTASRNTGELFF.

The rearrangement links TRBV20-1 to TRBJ2-7, with 16 bases aligning to TRBD2. This CDR3 region has 16 residues. V lost 5 bases to trimming and J lost 4 bases; unmatched junction nucleotides: 8. CDR1 is DFQATT and CDR2 is SNEGSKA in the germline V gene (reference sequence). The CDR3 sequence is CSASPGTSGRGYEQYF. CDR3 coding DNA: TGCAGTGCTTCCCCCGGGACTAGCGGGAGGGGTTACGAGCAGTACTTC.

This clonotype was found many times. The V and J genes are TRBV28 and TRBJ1-2; 12 positions agree with TRBD1. This CDR3 region has 15 residues. The V gene's germline CDR1 is MDHEN and CDR2 SYDVKM. The trim removed 7 bases at V and 7 bases at J, leaving 10 bases unmatched. CDR3 bases: TGTGCCAGCACCTCCCAGGGGACAGGGGGCTTTGGCTACACCTTC. Protein sequence: CASTSQGTGGFGYTF.

The chain carries TRBV20-1 and TRBJ2-2; D is perhaps TRBD1 or TRBD2 (5 bases each). The CDR3 is made up of 13 amino acids. Trimming removed 0 bases from V and 4 bases from J, with 6 bases in between. Per germline, CDR1 DFQATT and CDR2 SNEGSKA (reference sequence). CDR3 bases: TGCAGTGCTAGAGAGGGGACCACCGGGGAGCTGTTTTTT. Its protein product is CSAREGTTGELFF.

This clonotype occurred many times. This chain connects TRBV6-5 to TRBJ2-2; D is unclear. The germline V gene has CDR1 MNHEY and CDR2 SVGAGI. The CDR3 extends over 16 amino acids. The V end was cut by 1 base, the J end by 0 bases, with 9 bases between. The CDR3 region is CASSYYTASNTGELFF. The DNA for the CDR3 is TGTGCCAGCAGTTACTACACGGCCTCGAACACCGGGGAGCTGTTTTTT.

This clonotype was counted many times. V is TRBV5-1 and J is TRBJ1-6; tentatively, D is TRBD1 (5 bases). Germline V gene lookup returns CDR1 SGHRS and CDR2 YFSETQ. CDR3 length: 15 amino acids. Trimming removed 4 bases from V and 6 bases from J, with 14 bases in between. CDR3 nucleotide sequence: TGCGCCAGCAGCAAGACCAGGGCAAGTAATTCACCCCTCCACTTT. This gives the protein CASSKTRASNSPLHF.

This clonotype was seen more than once but under ten times. The genes are TRBV2 and TRBJ2-1; TRBD2 matches at 8 bases. The CDR3 has 14 amino acids. The V gene end was trimmed by 6 bases and the J gene end by 7 bases; junction bases not matched to a gene: 8. CDR1 and CDR2 from the germline V gene are SNHLY and FYNNEI. CDR3 protein: CASSNSGSLNEQFF. The DNA of the CDR3 is TGTGCCAGCAGCAACAGCGGGAGTTTAAATGAGCAGTTCTTC.

This rearrangement joins TRBV7-3 to TRBJ2-1; 8 bases match TRBD2. This CDR3 is built from 15 residues. Germline V lookup: CDR1 SGHTA, CDR2 FQGTGA. V gave up 6 bases and J gave up 6 bases; unmatched junction bases: 10. The CDR3 DNA reads TGTGCCAGCAGGGGAGCGGGAGCCCACTCCAATGAGCAGTTCTTC. The encoded protein is CASRGAGAHSNEQFF.

The sample holds a few counts of this clonotype. The gene calls are TRBV9 and TRBJ1-1, with 12 bases fitting TRBD1. CDR1 is SGDLS, CDR2 YYNGEE, per germline. The CDR3 length is 16 residues. The V and J ends lost 4 bases and 5 bases, in that order; junction bases with no gene match: 9. CDR3 DNA sequence: TGTGCCAGCAGCCCAGGGACAGGGGGCGTTTGGACTGAAGCTTTCTTT. It specifies CASSPGTGGVWTEAFF. The full variable domain, rest sourced from reference TRBV9 and TRBJ1-1, is DSGVTQTPKHLITATGQRVTLRCSPRSGDLSVYWYQQSLDQGLQFLIQYYNGEERAKGNILERFSAQQFPDLHSELNLSSLELGDSALYFCASSPGTGGVWTEAFFGQGTRLTVV.

The CDR3, as DNA: TGTGCCAGCAGCCGGGACTTCCTGAATGAGCAGTTCTTC. Translating gives CASSRDFLNEQFF. The chain joins TRBV7-2 to TRBJ2-1, with D tentatively TRBD2 (6 bases). The V and J ends lost 5 bases and 7 bases respectively, with 12 bases between them. This CDR3 is 13 amino acids long. Germline CDR1 reads SGHTA; CDR2 reads FQGNSA.

The chain links TRBV4-1 to TRBJ1-1, with a possible D match to TRBD1 (5 bases). The V gene's germline CDR1 is MGHRA and CDR2 YSYEKL. The CDR3 sequence is 19 residues long. V was pared by 2 bases and J by 4 bases, with 26 bases between. The CDR3 DNA reads TGCGCCAGCAGCCAACCCCTCTCGTTGTTTCAGGGAAAGTTCACTGAAGCTTTCTTT. Protein sequence: CASSQPLSLFQGKFTEAFF.